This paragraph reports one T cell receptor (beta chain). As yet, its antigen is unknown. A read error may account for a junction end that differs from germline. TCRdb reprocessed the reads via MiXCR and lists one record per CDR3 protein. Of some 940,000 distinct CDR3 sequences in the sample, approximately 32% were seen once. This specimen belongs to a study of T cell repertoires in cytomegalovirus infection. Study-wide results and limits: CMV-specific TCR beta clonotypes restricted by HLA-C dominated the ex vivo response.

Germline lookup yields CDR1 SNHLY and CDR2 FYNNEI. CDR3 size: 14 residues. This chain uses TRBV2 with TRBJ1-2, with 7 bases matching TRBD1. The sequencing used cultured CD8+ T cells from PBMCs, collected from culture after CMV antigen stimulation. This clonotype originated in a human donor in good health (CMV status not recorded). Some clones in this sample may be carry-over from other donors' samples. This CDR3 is CVSSGTDLIYGYTF. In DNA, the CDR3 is TGTGTCAGCAGCGGGACAGATCTGATCTATGGCTACACCTTC. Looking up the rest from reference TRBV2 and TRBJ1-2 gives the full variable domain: EPEVTQTPSHQVTQMGQEVILRCVPISNHLYFYWYRQILGQKVEFLVSFYNNEISEKSEIFDDQFSVERPDGSNFTLKIRSTKLEDSAMYFCVSSGTDLIYGYTFGSGTRLTVV.